Each of the 14 T cell receptor beta chains below was sequenced from the same sample in a study of CD8+ T cells in alopecia areata. RNA extraction was followed by reverse transcription into cDNA, which acted as the sequencing template. The method was immunoSEQ multiplex PCR; TCRdb's version includes in-frame clones alone and lacks a portion of them. There are 200,000 to 300,000 clones in the sample, none observed a single time. Combined cutaneous lymph node cells underwent sorting by CD4, CD8alpha, NKG2D, NKG2ACE and additional markers. The sequencing sample was made of CD4+ T cells sorted from a lymph node. The receptors derive from a C3H/HeJ mouse with alopecia areata. The mice in this strain carry MHC haplotype H2-k.

This clone was counted only a few times. Any gene name here is a mouse gene name. The read terminates 4 residues ahead of where the CDR3 ends, so the germline J gene completes it. The chain links TRBV13-1 to TRBJ2-2; 9 nucleotides agree with TRBD2. The CDR3 sequence is 14 residues long. J was trimmed by 2 bases and V by 7 bases; bases with no gene match: 3. Germline values: CDR1 NSHNY, CDR2 SYGAGN. The CDR3 sequence: CASRLGDNTGQLYF. The sequenced CDR3 bases are TGTGCCAGCCGACTGGGGGACAACACCGGG.

This clone came up many times. Gene and germline names: mouse. The DNA ends 4 residues before the CDR3 does, and the rest of the CDR3 is filled in from the germline J gene. The chain joins TRBV17 to TRBJ1-1; possibly TRBD1 for D (5 bases). The CDR3 contains 13 residues. Germline V gives CDR1 MNHDT, CDR2 YYDKIL. The V gene lost 5 bases and the J gene lost 1 base, with 8 bases spanning the gap. Partial CDR3 DNA: TGTGCTAGCAGTGTCGACAGAAACACA. Translated: CASSVDRNT. The CDR3 reads in full as CASSVDRNTEVFF.

In regard to this clone: Mouse germline and gene names are used. The read falls 4 residues short of the CDR3 end, and the missing part is taken from the germline J gene. The chain employs TRBV1 and TRBJ2-7; 11 nucleotides agree with TRBD2. Germline CDR1 is NSQYPW and CDR2 is LRSPGD (reference sequence). The CDR3 runs 15 residues. Trimming removed 6 bases from V and 0 bases from J; junction bases left unmatched: 4. The CDR3 spells CTCSEDWGASYEQYF. The sequenced CDR3 bases are TGCACCTGCAGCGAGGACTGGGGGGCCTCCTAT.

Remarks on this clone: The gene names given are mouse names. Coverage ceases 4 residues before the CDR3 finishes, and the germline J gene fills in the end. The sample contains more than one DNA sequence encoding this CDR3. The chain links TRBV13-1 to TRBJ2-7, with 10 bases matching TRBD2. The CDR3 is made up of 13 amino acids. V dropped 7 bases and J dropped 3; count of bases not matched to a gene: 4. Looked up from germline, CDR1 is NSHNY and CDR2 is SYGAGN. This CDR3 reads CASSGTGVYEQYF. CDR3 bases read: TGTGCCAGCTCCGGGACTGGGGTCTAT.

Turning to this clone: Mouse germline and gene names are used. Read data end 3 residues before the CDR3 end; the end is taken from the germline J gene. This chain joins TRBV13-3 and TRBJ1-6; possible D gene TRBD1, 6 bases. TRBJ1-6 is flagged as an ORF with uncertain function. V gave up 5 bases and J gave up 8 bases, with 8 bases separating them. Germline values: CDR1 NNHDY, CDR2 SYVADS. This CDR3 comprises 12 residues. The covered CDR3 bases are TGTGCCAGCAGACAGGGTGATTCGCCC. Protein sequence: CASRQGDSP. The whole CDR3 is CASRQGDSPLYF.

Remarks on this clone: Gene labels here are mouse ones. The read terminates 4 residues ahead of where the CDR3 ends, so the germline J gene completes it. The chain combines TRBV31 with TRBJ2-1; the D call may be TRBD1 or TRBD2 (6 bases each). V lost 0 bases and J lost 6, with 6 bases in between. This CDR3 is 12 amino acids long. Germline assignment: CDR1 GKSSPN and CDR2 SITVG. The DNA read from the CDR3 is TGTGCCTGGAGTCTGGGGGCTGCT. Translated: CAWSLGAA. In full, the CDR3 reads CAWSLGAAEQFF.

A few counts support this clone. Genes here carry mouse names. The read ends 4 residues shy of where the CDR3 ends; the end is completed using the germline J gene. The J gene is TRBJ1-2, the V gene TRBV2, with 11 bases aligning to TRBD1. The J segment lost 3 bases and the V segment lost 2 bases, leaving 2 bases of the junction unmatched. Germline V gives CDR1 LGHNA, CDR2 YSYQKL. The CDR3 is 15 amino acids. CDR3 region: CASSQPGQGDSDYTF. The sequenced CDR3 bases are TGTGCCAGCAGCCAACCGGGACAGGGGGACTCC.

This clone was seen ten or more times. Gene names follow the mouse nomenclature. The observed sequence ends 4 residues before the CDR3 terminus, with the missing tail filled in from the germline J gene. This chain uses TRBV17 with TRBJ1-2; 7 bases are a match to TRBD1. The V and J ends lost 5 bases and 0 bases, in that order; junction bases with no gene match: 3. Looked up from germline, CDR1 is MNHDT and CDR2 is YYDKIL. CDR3 length equals 14 residues. The sequenced CDR3 bases are TGTGCTAGCAGTGTAGGGGGCTCAAACTCC. This translates into CASSVGGSNS. The entire CDR3 protein reads CASSVGGSNSDYTF.

About this clone itself: Any gene name here is a mouse gene name. Sequencing ends 4 residues short of the CDR3 end; the germline J gene provides the rest. The chain carries TRBV4 and TRBJ2-4; a possible D gene is TRBD2 (5 bases). The CDR3 extends over 15 amino acids. Germline lookup yields CDR1 LGHDT and CDR2 YNNKQL (reference sequence). The V end lost 6 bases, the J end lost 0 bases, and 13 bases lay between the germline ends. CDR3 DNA, as far as it was read: TGTGCCAGCAGGATGTGGGGTACTAGTCAAAAC. The encoded protein is CASRMWGTSQN. The whole CDR3 reads CASRMWGTSQNTLYF. Full variable domain (outside the CDR3, taken from reference TRBV4 and TRBJ2-4): ETAVFQTPNYHVTQVGNEVSFNCKQTLGHDTMYWYKQDSKKLLKIMFSYNNKQLIVNETVPRRFSPQSSDKAHLNLRIKSVEPEDSAVYLCASRMWGTSQNTLYFGAGTRLSVL.

This clone was seen a few times. Germline and genes: mouse. The CDR3 is cut off 4 residues early in the read; its end comes from the germline J gene. Other DNA sequences in the sample encode the same CDR3. V and J are TRBV19 and TRBJ2-7; 8 bases match TRBD1. This CDR3 region has 12 residues. Germline CDR1 is FNHDT and CDR2 is SITEND (reference sequence). The CDR3 sequence: CASSRQGYEQYF. The covered CDR3 bases are TGTGCCAGCAGCAGACAGGGGTAT.

This clone was counted a few times. Each gene name is a mouse one. The sequenced CDR3 bases are TGCACCTGCAGTGCAGGGCGGGGGGAGCAAAAC. As protein: CTCSAGRGEQN. The complete CDR3 reads CTCSAGRGEQNTLYF. V gene TRBV1 combines with J gene TRBJ2-4; maybe TRBD2 (6 bases). The read terminates 4 residues ahead of where the CDR3 ends, so the germline J gene completes it. The CDR3 is 15 amino acids. The germline V and J ends were trimmed by 1 base and 3 bases, with 11 bases remaining between them. Germline V lookup: CDR1 NSQYPW, CDR2 LRSPGD (reference sequence).

Concerning this clone itself: Each gene name is a mouse one. Sequencing ends 4 residues short of the CDR3 end; the germline J gene provides the rest. The chain recombines TRBV13-1 with TRBJ2-4; 8 nucleotides match TRBD2. The CDR3 runs 14 residues. The ends lost 2 bases at V and 3 bases at J; junction bases unmatched: 2. Germline V lookup: CDR1 NSHNY, CDR2 SYGAGN. The part of the CDR3 DNA that was read is TGTGCCAGCAGTGAGTCTGGGGGGCAAAAC. Protein: CASSESGGQN. The entire CDR3 protein reads CASSESGGQNTLYF.

In this sample, this clone turned up a few times. The listed genes are named as in mouse. The read terminates 4 residues ahead of where the CDR3 ends, so the germline J gene completes it. This rearrangement joins TRBV14 to TRBJ2-1; 12 positions agree with TRBD2. The CDR3 runs 14 residues. Germline V CDR1 and CDR2: SGHDT, FRDEAV. The junction had 3 bases not matched to a gene; V was cut back by 5 bases and J by 6 bases. The covered CDR3 bases are TGTGCCAGCAGGGGGACTGGGGGGAGTGCT. Encoded protein: CASRGTGGSA. The whole CDR3 protein reads CASRGTGGSAEQFF.

Note on this clone: The gene symbols are mouse symbols. Read sequence stops 4 residues before the CDR3 end, and the germline J gene provides the missing end. V is TRBV13-1 and J is TRBJ2-5; 10 nucleotides match TRBD2. CDR1 is NSHNY, CDR2 SYGAGN, per germline. The CDR3 has 15 amino acids. J lost 2 bases, V lost 2 bases, and 2 bases had no gene match. The DNA read from the CDR3 is TGTGCCAGCAGTGACTGGGGGGGCATCCAAGAC. It translates to CASSDWGGIQD. The whole CDR3 region reads CASSDWGGIQDTQYF.